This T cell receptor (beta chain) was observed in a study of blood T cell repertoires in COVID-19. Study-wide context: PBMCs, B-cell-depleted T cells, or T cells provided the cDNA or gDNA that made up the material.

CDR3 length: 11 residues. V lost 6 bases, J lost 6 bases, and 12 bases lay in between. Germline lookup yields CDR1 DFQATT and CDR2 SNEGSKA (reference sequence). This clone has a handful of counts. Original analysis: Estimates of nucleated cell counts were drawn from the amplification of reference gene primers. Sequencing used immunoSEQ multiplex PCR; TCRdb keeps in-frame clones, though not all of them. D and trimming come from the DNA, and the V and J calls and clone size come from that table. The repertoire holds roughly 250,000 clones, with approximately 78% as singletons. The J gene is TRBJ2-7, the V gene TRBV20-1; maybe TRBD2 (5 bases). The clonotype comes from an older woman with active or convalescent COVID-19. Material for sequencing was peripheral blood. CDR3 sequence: CSAPLRGEQYF. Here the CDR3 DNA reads TGCAGTGCCCCCCTCCGGGGCGAGCAGTACTTC.